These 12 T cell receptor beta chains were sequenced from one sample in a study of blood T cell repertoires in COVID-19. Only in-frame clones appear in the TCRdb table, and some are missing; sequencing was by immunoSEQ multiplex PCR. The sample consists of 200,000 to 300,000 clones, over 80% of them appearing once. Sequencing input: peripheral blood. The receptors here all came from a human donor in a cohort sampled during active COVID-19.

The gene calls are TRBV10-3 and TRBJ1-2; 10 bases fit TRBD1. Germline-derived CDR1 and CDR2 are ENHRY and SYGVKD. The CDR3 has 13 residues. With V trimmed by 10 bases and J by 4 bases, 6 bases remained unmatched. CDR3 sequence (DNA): TGTGCCACGATGGGGACAGGGGCCTATGGCTACACCTTC. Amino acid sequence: CATMGTGAYGYTF.

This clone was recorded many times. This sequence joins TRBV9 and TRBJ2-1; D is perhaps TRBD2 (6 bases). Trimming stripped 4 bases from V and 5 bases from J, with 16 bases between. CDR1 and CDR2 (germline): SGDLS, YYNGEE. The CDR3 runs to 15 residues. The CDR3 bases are TGTGCCAGCAGCCTTCTGGGCGGGACGCACAATGAGCAGTTCTTC. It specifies CASSLLGGTHNEQFF.

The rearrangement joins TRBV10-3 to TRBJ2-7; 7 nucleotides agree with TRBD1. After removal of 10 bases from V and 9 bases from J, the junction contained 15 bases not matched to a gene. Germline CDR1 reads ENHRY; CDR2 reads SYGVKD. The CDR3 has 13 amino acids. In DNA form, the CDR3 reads TGTGCCACCTCCGGGACAGTCTTCTTAGGGCAGTACTTC. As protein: CATSGTVFLGQYF.

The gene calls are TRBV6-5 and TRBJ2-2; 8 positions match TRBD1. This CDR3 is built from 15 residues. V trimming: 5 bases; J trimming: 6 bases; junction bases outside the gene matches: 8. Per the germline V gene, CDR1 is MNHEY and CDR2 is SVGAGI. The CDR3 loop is CASSTQGALSGELFF. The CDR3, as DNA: TGTGCCAGCAGTACCCAGGGGGCGCTGTCCGGGGAGCTGTTTTTT.

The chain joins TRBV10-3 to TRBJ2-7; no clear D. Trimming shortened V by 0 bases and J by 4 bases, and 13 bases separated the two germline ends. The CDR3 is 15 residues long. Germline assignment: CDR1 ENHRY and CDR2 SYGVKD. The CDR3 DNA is TGTGCCATCAGTGAGTCGAACAACCCGTCTTACGAGCAGTACTTC. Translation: CAISESNNPSYEQYF.

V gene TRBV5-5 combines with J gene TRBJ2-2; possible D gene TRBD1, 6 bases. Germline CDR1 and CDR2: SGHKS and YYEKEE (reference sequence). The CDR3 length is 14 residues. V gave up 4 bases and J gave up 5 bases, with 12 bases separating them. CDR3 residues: CASSLIQGTGELFF. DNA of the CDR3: TGTGCCAGCAGCCTAATACAGGGAACCGGGGAGCTGTTTTTT.

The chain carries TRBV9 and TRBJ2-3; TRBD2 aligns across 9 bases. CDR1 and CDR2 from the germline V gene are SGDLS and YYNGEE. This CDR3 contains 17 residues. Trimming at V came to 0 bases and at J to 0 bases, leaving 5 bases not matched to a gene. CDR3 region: CASSVAGAGGSTDTQYF. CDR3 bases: TGTGCCAGCAGCGTAGCTGGAGCGGGGGGAAGCACAGATACGCAGTATTTT.

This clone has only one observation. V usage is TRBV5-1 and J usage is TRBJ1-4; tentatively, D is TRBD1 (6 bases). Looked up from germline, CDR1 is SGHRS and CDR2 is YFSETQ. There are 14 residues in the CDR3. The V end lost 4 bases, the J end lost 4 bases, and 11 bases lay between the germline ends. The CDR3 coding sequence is TGCGCCAGCAGCATGGACAGCCGTAATGAAAAACTGTTTTTT. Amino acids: CASSMDSRNEKLFF. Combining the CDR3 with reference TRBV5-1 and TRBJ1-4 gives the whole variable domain KAGVTQTPRYLIKTRGQQVTLSCSPISGHRSVSWYQQTPGQGLQFLFEYFSETQRNKGNFPGRFSGRQFSNSRSEMNVSTLELGDSALYLCASSMDSRNEKLFFGSGTQLSVL.

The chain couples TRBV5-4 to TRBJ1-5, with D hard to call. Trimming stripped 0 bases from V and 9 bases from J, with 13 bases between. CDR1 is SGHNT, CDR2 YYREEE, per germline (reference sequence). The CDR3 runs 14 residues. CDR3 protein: CASSLGGQRWPQHF. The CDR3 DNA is TGTGCCAGCAGCTTGGGAGGCCAGCGATGGCCCCAGCATTTT.

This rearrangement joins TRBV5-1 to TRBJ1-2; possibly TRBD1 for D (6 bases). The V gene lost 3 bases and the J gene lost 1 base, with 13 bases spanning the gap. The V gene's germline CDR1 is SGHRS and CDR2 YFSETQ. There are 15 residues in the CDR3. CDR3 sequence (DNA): TGCGCCAGCAGCTCCCAAGGACAGATTAACTATGGCTACACCTTC. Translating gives CASSSQGQINYGYTF.

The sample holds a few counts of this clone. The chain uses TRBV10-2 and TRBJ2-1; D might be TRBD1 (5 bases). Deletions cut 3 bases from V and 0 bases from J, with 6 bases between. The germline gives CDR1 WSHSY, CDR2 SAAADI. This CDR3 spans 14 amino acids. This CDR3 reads CASSEQVSYNEQFF. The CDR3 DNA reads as TGCGCCAGCAGTGAACAGGTCTCCTACAATGAGCAGTTCTTC.

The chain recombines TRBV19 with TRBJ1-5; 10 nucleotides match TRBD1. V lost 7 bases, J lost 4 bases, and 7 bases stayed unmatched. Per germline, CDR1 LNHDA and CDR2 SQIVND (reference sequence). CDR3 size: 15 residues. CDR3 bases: TGTGCCAGTAAAGGAAGGGACAGGGGTAATCAGCCCCAGCATTTT. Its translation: CASKGRDRGNQPQHF. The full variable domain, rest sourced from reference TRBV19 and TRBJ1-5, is DGGITQSPKYLFRKEGQNVTLSCEQNLNHDAMYWYRQDPGQGLRLIYYSQIVNDFQKGDIAEGYSVSREKKESFPLTVTSAQKNPTAFYLCASKGRDRGNQPQHFGDGTRLSIL.